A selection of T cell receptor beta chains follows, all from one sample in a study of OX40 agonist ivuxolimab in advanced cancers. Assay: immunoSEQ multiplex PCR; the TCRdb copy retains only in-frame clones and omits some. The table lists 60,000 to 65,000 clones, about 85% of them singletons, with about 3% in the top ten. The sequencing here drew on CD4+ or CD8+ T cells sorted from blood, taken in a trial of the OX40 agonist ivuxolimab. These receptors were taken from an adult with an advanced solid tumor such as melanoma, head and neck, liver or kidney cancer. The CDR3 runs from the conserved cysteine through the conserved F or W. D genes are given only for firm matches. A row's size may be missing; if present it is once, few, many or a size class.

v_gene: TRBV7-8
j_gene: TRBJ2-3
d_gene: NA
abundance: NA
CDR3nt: TGTGCCAGCAGCTTAACGGGCAGTAGGACAGATACGCAGTATTTT
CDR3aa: CASSLTGSRTDTQYF

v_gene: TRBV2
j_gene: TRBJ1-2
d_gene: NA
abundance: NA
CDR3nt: TGTGCCAGCAGGGAGGGGCCTGGCTATGGCTACACCTTC
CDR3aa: CASREGPGYGYTF

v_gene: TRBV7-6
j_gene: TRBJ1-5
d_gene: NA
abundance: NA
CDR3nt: TGTGCCAGTGGACCTCGGGTAGATCAGCCCCAGCATTTT
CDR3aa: CASGPRVDQPQHF

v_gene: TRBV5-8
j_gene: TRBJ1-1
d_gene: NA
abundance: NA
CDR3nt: TGTGCCAGCAGCTTGAACAGGGACACTGAAGCTTTCTTT
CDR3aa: CASSLNRDTEAFF

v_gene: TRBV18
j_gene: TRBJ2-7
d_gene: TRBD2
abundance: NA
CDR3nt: TGTGCCAGCTCACCACCAGCGGGAGGGCCCCACGAGCAGTACTTC
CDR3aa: CASSPPAGGPHEQYF

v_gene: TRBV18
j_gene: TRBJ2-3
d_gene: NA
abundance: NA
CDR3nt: TGTGCCAGCTCATCGACAGTAGCAGATACGCAGTATTTT
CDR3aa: CASSSTVADTQYF

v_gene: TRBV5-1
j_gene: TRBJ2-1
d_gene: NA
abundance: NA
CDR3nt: TGCGCCAGCAGCTTGTTAACAGGTGCCTTGGATGAGCAGTTCTTC
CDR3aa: CASSLLTGALDEQFF

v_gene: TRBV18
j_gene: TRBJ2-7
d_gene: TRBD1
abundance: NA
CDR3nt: TGTGCCAGCCCACCACTTGGGACAGGCGACTACGAGCAGTACTTC
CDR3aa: CASPPLGTGDYEQYF

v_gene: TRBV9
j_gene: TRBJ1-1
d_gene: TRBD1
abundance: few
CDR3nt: TGTGCCAGCAGCCCCCGACAGGGGTGGACTGAAGCTTTCTTT
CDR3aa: CASSPRQGWTEAFF

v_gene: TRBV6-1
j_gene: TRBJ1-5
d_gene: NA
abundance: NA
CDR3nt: TGTGCCAGCAGAGACGTTTCTCAGCCCCAGCATTTT
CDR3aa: CASRDVSQPQHF

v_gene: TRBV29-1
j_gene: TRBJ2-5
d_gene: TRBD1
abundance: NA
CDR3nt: TGCAGCGTGGGACAGTCAGTGGAGACCCAGTACTTC
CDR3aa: CSVGQSVETQYF

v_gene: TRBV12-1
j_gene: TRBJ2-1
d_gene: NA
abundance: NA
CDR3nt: TGTGCCAGCAGCTTTGTCTTCCTAGAACGGTATGAGCAGTTCTTC
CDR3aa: CASSFVFLERYEQFF

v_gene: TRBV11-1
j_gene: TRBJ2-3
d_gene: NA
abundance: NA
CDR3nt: TGTGCCAGCAGCTTAAACTGGAGAGATACGCAGTATTTT
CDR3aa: CASSLNWRDTQYF

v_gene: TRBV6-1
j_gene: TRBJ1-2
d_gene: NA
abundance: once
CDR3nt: TGTGCCAGCAGTGAACGTCTAGCTAACTATGGCTACACCTTC
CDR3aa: CASSERLANYGYTF

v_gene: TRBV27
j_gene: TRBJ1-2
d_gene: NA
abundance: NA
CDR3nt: TGTGCCAGCAGTACCTCCGACACAGGGCTCAGCTATGGCTACACCTTC
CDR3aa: CASSTSDTGLSYGYTF

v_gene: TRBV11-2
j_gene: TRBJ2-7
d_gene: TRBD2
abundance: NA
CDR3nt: TGTGCCAGCAGCCCTGTAGGACTAGTTCCTTACGAGCAGTACTTC
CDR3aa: CASSPVGLVPYEQYF

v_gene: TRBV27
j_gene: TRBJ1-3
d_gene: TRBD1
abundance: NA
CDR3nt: TGTGCCAGCAGTAGGACAGGACACTCTGGAAACACCATATATTTT
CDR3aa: CASSRTGHSGNTIYF

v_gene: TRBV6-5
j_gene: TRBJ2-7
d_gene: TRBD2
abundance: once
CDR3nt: TGTGCCAGCAGTCCCGGGACTAGCGACTACGAGCAGTACTTC
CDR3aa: CASSPGTSDYEQYF

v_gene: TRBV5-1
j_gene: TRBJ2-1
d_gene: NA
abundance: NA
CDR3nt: TGCGCCAGCAGCTTGGCCCCCGGCTCCTACAATGAGCAGTTCTTC
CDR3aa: CASSLAPGSYNEQFF

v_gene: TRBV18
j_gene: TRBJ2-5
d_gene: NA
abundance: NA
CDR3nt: TGTGCCAGCTCACCCCAGCAAGAGACCCAGTACTTC
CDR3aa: CASSPQQETQYF

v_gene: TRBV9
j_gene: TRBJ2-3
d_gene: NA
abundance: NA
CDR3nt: TGTGCCAGCAGCGTAATTTCGGGCAGCACAGATACGCAGTATTTT
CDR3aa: CASSVISGSTDTQYF

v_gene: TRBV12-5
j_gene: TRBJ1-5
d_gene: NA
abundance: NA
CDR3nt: TGTGCTAGTGGTTTGGGCCCGGGTCAGCCCCAGCATTTT
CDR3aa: CASGLGPGQPQHF

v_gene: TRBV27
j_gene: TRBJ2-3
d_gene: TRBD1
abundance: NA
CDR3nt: TGTGCCAGCAGGGCAGGGGGAACAGATACGCAGTATTTT
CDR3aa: CASRAGGTDTQYF

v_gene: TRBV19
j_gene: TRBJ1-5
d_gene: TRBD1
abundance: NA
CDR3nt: TGTGCCAGTAGGTTACGGGGACAGGGAGGGAATCAGCCCCAGCATTTT
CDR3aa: CASRLRGQGGNQPQHF

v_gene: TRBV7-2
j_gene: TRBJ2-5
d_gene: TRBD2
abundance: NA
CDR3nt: TGTGCCTGCCATAAGCGGGGGGAGGAGACCCAGTACTTC
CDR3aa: CACHKRGEETQYF

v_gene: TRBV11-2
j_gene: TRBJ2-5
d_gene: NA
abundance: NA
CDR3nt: TGTGCCAGCAGCTTGGACACGATGTGGGGCGAGACCCAGTACTTC
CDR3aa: CASSLDTMWGETQYF

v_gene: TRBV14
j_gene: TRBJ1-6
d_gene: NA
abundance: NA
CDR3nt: TGTGCCAGCAGCAAAAAACAGATTTCACCCCTCCACTTT
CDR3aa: CASSKKQISPLHF

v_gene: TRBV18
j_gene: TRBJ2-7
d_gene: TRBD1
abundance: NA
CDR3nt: TGTGCCAGCTCACCGGGACAGGGGTGGGAGCAGTACTTC
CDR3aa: CASSPGQGWEQYF

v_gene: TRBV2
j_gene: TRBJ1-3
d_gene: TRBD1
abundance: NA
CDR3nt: TGTGCCAGCACCAAGACAGGGGAATCTACTACTGGAAACACCATATATTTT
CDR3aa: CASTKTGESTTGNTIYF

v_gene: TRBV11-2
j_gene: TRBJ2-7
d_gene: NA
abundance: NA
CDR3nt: TGTGCCAGCAGCTTATTTGGCTCCTACGAGCAGTACTTC
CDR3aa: CASSLFGSYEQYF

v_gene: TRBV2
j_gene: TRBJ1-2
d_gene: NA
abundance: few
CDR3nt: TGTGCCAGCAGTAGGGGCTATGGCTACACCTTC
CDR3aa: CASSRGYGYTF